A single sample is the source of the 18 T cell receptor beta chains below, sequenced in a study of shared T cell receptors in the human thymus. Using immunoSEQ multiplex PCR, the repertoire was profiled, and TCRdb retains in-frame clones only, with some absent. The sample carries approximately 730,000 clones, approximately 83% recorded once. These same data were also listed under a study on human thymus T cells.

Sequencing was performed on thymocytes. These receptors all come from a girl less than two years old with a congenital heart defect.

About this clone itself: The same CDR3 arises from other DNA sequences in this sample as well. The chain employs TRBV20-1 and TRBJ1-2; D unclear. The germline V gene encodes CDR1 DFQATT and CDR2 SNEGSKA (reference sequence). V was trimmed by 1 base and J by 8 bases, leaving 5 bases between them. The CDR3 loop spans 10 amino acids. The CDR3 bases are TGCAGTGCTAGAGCGGGGGGCTACACCTTC. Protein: CSARAGGYTF.

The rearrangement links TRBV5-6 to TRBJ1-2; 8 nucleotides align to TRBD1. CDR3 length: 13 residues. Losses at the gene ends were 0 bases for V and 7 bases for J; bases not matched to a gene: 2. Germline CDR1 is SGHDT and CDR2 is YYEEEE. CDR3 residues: CASSLDRGFGYTF. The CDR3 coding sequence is TGTGCCAGCAGCTTGGACAGGGGGTTTGGCTACACCTTC.

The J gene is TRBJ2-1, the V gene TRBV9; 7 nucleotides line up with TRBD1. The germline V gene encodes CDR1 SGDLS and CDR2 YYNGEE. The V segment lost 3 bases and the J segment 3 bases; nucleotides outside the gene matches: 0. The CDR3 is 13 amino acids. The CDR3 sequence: CASSGDSYNEQFF. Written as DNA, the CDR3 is TGTGCCAGCAGCGGGGACAGCTACAATGAGCAGTTCTTC.

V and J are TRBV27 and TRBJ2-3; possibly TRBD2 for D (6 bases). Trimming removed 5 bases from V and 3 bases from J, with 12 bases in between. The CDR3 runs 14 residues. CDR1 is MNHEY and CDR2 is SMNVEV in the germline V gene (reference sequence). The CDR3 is CASSLRTITDTQYF. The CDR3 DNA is TGTGCCAGCAGTCTCCGGACTATAACAGATACGCAGTATTTT.

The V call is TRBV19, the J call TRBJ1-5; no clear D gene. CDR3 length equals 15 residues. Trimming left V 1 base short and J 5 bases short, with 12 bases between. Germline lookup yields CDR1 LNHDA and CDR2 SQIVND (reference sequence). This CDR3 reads CASSIVYESDQPQHF. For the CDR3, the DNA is TGTGCCAGTAGTATAGTTTATGAGTCCGATCAGCCCCAGCATTTT.

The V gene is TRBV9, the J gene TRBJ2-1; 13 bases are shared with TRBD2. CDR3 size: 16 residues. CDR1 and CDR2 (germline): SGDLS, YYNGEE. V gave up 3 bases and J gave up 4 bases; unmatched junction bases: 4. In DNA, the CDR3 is TGTGCCAGCAGCGAGAGGACTAGCGGGGGATACAATGAGCAGTTCTTC. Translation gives CASSERTSGGYNEQFF.

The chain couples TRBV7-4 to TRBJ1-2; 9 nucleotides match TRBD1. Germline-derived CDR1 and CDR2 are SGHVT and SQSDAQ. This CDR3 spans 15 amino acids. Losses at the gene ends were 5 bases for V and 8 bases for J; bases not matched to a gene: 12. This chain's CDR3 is CASSPNPTGGEGYTF. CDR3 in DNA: TGTGCCAGCAGCCCCAACCCGACAGGGGGTGAAGGCTACACCTTC. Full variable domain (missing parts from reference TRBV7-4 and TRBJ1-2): GAGVSQSPRYKVAKRGRDVALRCDSISGHVTLYWYRQTLGQGSEVLTYSQSDAQRDKSGRPSGRFSAERPERSVSTLKIQRTEQGDSAVYLCASSPNPTGGEGYTFGSGTRLTVV.

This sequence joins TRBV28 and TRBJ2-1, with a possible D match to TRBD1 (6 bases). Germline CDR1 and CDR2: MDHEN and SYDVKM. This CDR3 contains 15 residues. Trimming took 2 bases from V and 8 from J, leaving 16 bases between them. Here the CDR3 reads CASSLVGARNDEQFF. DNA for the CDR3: TGTGCCAGCAGTTTAGTGGGGGCACGCAACGATGAGCAGTTCTTC. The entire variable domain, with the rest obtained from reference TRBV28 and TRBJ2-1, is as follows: DVKVTQSSRYLVKRTGEKVFLECVQDMDHENMFWYRQDPGLGLRLIYFSYDVKMKEKGDIPEGYSVSREKKERFSLILESASTNQTSMYLCASSLVGARNDEQFFGPGTRLTVL.

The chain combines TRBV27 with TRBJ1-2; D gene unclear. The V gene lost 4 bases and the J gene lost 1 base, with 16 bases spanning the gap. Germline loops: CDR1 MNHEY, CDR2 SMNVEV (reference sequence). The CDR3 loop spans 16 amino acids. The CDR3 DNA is TGTGCCAGCAGTTCGACAACTTCCGGGAATAACTATGGCTACACCTTC. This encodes CASSSTTSGNNYGYTF.

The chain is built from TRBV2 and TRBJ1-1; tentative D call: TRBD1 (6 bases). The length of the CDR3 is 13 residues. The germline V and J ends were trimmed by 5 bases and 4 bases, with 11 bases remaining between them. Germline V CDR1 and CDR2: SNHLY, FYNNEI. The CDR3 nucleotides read TGTGCCAGCAGTATGGACAGCCTCACTGAAGCTTTCTTT. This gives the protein CASSMDSLTEAFF.

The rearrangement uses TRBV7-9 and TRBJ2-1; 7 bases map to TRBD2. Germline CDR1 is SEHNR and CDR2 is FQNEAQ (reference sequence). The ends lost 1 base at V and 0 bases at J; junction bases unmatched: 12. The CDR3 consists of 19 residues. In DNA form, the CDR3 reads TGTGCCAGCAGCTTAGAGGGACTGGGGGGGACCTCCTCCTACAATGAGCAGTTCTTC. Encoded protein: CASSLEGLGGTSSYNEQFF.

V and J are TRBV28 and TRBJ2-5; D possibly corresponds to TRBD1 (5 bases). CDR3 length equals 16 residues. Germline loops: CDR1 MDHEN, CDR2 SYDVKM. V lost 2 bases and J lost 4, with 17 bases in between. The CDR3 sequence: CASSLKRSRRGETQYF. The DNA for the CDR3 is TGTGCCAGCAGTTTAAAACGTAGCCGAAGGGGAGAGACCCAGTACTTC.

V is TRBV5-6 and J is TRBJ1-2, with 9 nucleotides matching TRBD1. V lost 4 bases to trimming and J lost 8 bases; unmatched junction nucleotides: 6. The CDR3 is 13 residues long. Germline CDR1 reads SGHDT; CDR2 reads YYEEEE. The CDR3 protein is CASSTGQGRGYTF. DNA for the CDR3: TGTGCCAGCAGCACAGGACAGGGGAGGGGCTACACCTTC.

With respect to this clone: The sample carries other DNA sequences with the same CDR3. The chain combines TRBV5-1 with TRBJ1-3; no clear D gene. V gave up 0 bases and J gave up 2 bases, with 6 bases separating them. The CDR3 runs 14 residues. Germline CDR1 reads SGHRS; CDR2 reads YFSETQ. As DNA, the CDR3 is TGCGCCAGCAGCTTGGGGCTCCCTGGAAACACCATATATTTT. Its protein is CASSLGLPGNTIYF.

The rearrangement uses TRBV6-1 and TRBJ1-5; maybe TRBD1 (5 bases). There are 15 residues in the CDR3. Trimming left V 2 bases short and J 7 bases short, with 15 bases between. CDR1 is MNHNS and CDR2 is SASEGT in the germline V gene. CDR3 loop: CASSERSGGEQPQHF. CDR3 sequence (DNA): TGTGCCAGCAGTGAAAGGTCGGGGGGTGAGCAGCCCCAGCATTTT.

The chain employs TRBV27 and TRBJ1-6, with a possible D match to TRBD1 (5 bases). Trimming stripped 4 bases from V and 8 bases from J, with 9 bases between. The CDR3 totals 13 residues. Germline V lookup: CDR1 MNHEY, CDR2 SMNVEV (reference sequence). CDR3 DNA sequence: TGTGCCAGCAGTTCGAGGACATATTCACCCCTCCACTTT. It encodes CASSSRTYSPLHF.

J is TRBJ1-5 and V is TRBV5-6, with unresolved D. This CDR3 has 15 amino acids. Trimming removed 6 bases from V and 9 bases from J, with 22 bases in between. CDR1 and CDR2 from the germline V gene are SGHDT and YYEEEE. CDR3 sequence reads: CASTTRVGSGGPQHF. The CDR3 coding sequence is TGTGCCAGCACCACAAGGGTCGGGAGCGGCGGGCCCCAGCATTTT. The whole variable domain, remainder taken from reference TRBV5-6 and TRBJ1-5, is DAGVTQSPTHLIKTRGQQVTLRCSPKSGHDTVSWYQQALGQGPQFIFQYYEEEERQRGNFPDRFSGHQFPNYSSELNVNALLLGDSALYLCASTTRVGSGGPQHFGDGTRLSIL.

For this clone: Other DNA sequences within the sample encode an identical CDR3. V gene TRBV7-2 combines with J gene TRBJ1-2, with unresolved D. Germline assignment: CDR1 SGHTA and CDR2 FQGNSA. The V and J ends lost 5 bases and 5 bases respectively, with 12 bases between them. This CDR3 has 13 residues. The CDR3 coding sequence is TGTGCCAGCAGCCCCGCGGGGTTATATGGCTACACCTTC. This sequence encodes CASSPAGLYGYTF.